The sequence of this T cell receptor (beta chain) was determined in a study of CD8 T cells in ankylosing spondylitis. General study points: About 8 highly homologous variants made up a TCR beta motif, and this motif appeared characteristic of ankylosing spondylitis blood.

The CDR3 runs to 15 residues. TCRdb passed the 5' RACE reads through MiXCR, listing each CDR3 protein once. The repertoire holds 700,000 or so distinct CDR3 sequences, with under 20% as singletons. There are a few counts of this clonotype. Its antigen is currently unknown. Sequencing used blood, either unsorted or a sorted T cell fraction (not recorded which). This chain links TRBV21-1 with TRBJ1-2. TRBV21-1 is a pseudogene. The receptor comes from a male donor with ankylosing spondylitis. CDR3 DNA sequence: TGTGCCAGCAGCAAAGGAAGGGGGAGGGCAGGCGGCTACACCTTC. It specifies CASSKGRGRAGGYTF.